The subject of this entry is one TCR beta chain. Per the authors' pipeline: Amplified reference gene primers provided the basis for estimating nucleated cell counts. Here immunoSEQ multiplex PCR was the method, and the copy in TCRdb shows in-frame clones only, minus some. Clone size and the V and J calls come from that table; the DNA yielded D and trimming. This table holds some 260,000 clones, about 88% found once. These data are taken from a study of blood T cell repertoires in COVID-19. About the study: The United States, Italy and Spain supplied acute and convalescent COVID-19 samples.

Material for sequencing was peripheral blood. This TCR was sampled from a woman aged 40 to 55 who had recovered from COVID-19.

The DNA for the CDR3 is TGTGCCATCATGTCTGGGGCCACACCTCGGGAGCAGTACTTC. As protein: CAIMSGATPREQYF. The chain employs TRBV10-3 and TRBJ2-7; D is possibly TRBD1 (5 bases). The V and J ends lost 7 bases and 7 bases respectively, with 20 bases between them. In germline, CDR1 is ENHRY, CDR2 SYGVKD. The CDR3 consists of 14 residues.